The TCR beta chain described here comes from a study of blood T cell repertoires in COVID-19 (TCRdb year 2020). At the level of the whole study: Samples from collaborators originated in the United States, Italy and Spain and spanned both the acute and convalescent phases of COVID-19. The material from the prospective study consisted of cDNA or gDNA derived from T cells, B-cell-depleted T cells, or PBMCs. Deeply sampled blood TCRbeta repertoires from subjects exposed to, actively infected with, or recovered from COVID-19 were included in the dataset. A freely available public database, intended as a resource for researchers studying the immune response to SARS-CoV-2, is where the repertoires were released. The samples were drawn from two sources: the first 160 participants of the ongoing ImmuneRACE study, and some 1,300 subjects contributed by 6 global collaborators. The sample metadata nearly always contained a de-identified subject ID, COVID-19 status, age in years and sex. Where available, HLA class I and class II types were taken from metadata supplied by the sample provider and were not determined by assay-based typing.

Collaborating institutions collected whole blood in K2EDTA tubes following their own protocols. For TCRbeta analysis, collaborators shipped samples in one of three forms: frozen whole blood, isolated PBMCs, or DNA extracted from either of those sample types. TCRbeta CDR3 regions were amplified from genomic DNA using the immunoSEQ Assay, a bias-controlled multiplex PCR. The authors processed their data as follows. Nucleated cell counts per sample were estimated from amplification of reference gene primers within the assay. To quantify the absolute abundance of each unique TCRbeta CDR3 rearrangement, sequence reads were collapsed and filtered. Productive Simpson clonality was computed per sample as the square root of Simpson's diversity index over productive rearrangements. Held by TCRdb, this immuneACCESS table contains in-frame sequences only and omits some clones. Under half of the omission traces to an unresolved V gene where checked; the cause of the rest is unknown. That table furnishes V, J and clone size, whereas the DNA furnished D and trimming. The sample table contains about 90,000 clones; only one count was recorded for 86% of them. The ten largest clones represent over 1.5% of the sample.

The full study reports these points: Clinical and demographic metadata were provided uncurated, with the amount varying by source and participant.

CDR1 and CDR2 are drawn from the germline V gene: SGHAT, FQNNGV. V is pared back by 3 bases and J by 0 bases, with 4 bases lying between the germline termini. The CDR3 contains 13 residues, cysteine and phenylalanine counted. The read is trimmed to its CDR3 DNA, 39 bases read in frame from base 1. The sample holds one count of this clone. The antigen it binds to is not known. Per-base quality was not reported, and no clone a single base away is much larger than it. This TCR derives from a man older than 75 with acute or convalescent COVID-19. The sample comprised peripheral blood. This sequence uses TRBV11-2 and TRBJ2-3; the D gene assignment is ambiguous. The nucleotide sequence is TGTGCCAGCAGCTTGGCAAGCACAGATACGCAGTATTTT. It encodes CASSLASTDTQYF.